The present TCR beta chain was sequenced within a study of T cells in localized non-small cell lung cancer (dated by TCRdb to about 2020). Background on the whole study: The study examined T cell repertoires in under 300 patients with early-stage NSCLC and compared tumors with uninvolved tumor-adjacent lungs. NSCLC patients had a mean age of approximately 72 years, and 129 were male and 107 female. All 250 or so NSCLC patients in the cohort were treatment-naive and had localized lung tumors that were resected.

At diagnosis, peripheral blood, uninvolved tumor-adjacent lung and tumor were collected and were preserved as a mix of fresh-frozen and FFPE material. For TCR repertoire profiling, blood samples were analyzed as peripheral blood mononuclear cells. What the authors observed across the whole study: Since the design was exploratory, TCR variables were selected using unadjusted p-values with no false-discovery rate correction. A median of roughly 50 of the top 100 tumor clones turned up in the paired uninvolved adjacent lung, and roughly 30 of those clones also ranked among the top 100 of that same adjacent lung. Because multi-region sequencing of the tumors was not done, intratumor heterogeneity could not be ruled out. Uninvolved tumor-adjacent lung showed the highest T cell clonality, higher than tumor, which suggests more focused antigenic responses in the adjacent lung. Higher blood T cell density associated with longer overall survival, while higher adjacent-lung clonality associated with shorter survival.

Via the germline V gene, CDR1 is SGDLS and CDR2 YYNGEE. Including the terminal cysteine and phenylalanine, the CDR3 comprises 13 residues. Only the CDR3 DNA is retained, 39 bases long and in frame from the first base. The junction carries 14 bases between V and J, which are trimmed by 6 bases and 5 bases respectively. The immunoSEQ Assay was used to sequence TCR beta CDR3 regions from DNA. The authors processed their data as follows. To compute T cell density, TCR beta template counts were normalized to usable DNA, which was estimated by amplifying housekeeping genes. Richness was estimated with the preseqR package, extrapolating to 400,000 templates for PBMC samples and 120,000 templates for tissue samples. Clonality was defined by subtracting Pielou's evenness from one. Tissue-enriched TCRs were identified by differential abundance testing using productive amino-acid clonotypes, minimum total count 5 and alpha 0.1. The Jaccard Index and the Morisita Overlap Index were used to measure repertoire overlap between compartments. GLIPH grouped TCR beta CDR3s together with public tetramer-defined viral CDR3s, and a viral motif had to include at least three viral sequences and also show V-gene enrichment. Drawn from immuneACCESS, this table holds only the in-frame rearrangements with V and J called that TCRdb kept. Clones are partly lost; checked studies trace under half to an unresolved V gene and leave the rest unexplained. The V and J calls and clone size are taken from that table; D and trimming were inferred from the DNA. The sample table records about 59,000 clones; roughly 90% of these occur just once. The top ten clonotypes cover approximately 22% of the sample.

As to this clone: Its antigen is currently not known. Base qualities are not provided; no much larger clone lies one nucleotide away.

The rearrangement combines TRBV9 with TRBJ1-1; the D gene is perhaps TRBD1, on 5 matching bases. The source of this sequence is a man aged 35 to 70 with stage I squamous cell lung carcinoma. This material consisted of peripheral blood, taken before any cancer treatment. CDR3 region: CASKSPGKTEAFF. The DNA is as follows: TGTGCCAGCAAATCCCCAGGGAAGACTGAAGCTTTCTTT.